The 32 T cell receptor beta chains in this list originate from one sample, sequenced in a study of human T cells and chemical hapten exposure. TCRdb reprocessed the RACE reads via MiXCR and lists one record per CDR3 protein. Of roughly 380,000 distinct CDR3 sequences in the sample, about 6% were seen once. As to time point: patch test 2, 6 weeks after DPC sensitization. The sample's treatment: therapeutic diphenylcyclopropenone sensitization with weekly scalp DPC. The sample in question was whole blood, obtained in connection with sensitization to the hapten diphenylcyclopropenone (DPC). These receptor sequences come from a woman aged 18-30 years with alopecia areata. Some clones in this sample may be carry-over from other donors' samples.

This clonotype was detected many times. This chain links TRBV20-1 with TRBJ2-3, with D unresolved. V was trimmed by 6 bases and J by 0 bases, leaving 19 bases between them. The CDR3 length is 16 residues. The V gene's germline CDR1 is DFQATT and CDR2 SNEGSKA (reference sequence). The CDR3 DNA is TGCAGTGCGGGGAAACGGTCAGAGGCTAGCACAGATACGCAGTATTTT. Protein: CSAGKRSEASTDTQYF.

This clonotype has just a few counts. The rearrangement uses TRBV27 and TRBJ1-1; TRBD1 aligns across 7 bases. After removal of 5 bases from V and 9 bases from J, the junction contained 12 bases not matched to a gene. This CDR3 comprises 14 residues. Germline values: CDR1 MNHEY, CDR2 SMNVEV (reference sequence). The CDR3 DNA sequence: TGTGCCAGCAGTCCATCCGCAGGGGGTTCTCAAGCTTTCTTT. Translating gives CASSPSAGGSQAFF.

The V call is TRBV20-1, the J call TRBJ1-6, with no clear D. Trimming took off 7 bases at V and 5 bases at J, with 15 bases between the two ends. This CDR3 is 14 amino acids long. CDR1 DFQATT and CDR2 SNEGSKA come from the germline V gene (reference sequence). In DNA, the CDR3 is TGCAGTGTGAGCTCCCAGAACGATAATTCACCCCTCCACTTT. Amino acid sequence: CSVSSQNDNSPLHF.

This clonotype was seen a few times. The chain uses TRBV6-1 and TRBJ2-3, with D possibly TRBD1 on 6 matching bases. Germline V gene data show CDR1 as MNHNS and CDR2 as SASEGT. Deletions cut 5 bases from V and 0 bases from J, with 21 bases between. The CDR3 has 18 residues. The CDR3 loop is CASSQTMGAPFSTDTQYF. The DNA of the CDR3 is TGTGCCAGCAGTCAAACTATGGGGGCCCCGTTTAGCACAGATACGCAGTATTTT.

In this sample, this clonotype turned up a few times. The chain carries TRBV20-1 and TRBJ2-3; 10 bases are shared with TRBD2. V lost 5 bases and J lost 4; bases outside the gene matches: 9. Looked up from germline, CDR1 is DFQATT and CDR2 is SNEGSKA (reference sequence). CDR3 length equals 15 residues. The CDR3 is CSALTSGLSPDTQYF. In nucleotides, the CDR3 is TGCAGTGCTTTGACTAGCGGGCTCTCCCCAGATACGCAGTATTTT.

This clonotype was seen a handful of times. V gene TRBV9 combines with J gene TRBJ2-2; no reliable D call. This CDR3 is built from 16 residues. Trimming left V 2 bases short and J 0 bases short, with 11 bases between. The V gene's germline CDR1 is SGDLS and CDR2 YYNGEE. As DNA, the CDR3 is TGTGCCAGCAGCGTTGGAGCCGGTTCGAACACCGGGGAGCTGTTTTTT. Translated: CASSVGAGSNTGELFF.

Many counts were recorded for this clonotype. The rearrangement links TRBV7-2 to TRBJ2-1; 12 nucleotides align to TRBD2. J lost 6 bases, V lost 3 bases, and 3 bases had no gene match. The CDR3 has 15 residues. Germline V gene sequence: CDR1 SGHTA, CDR2 FQGNSA. In DNA form, the CDR3 reads TGTGCCAGCAGCTTCAGGACTAGCGGGACCAATGAGCAGTTCTTC. This codes for CASSFRTSGTNEQFF.

The sample holds a few counts of this clonotype. The V and J genes are TRBV12-5 and TRBJ2-1; 7 nucleotides line up with TRBD1. Looked up from germline, CDR1 is LGHNT and CDR2 is FRNRAP. The CDR3 is made up of 15 amino acids. The trim removed 5 bases at V and 8 bases at J, leaving 12 bases unmatched. CDR3 coding DNA: TGTGCTAGTGGTCCTCATTCGACAGGGAGCGATGAGCAGTTCTTC. Protein sequence: CASGPHSTGSDEQFF.

This clonotype occurred a few times. V usage is TRBV19 and J usage is TRBJ1-2; 7 bases are shared with TRBD1. J gave up 2 bases and V 7 bases, and 10 bases lay outside the gene matches. CDR1 is LNHDA and CDR2 is SQIVND in the germline V gene (reference sequence). The CDR3 loop spans 15 amino acids. This chain's CDR3 is CASISTPTGNYGYTF. The CDR3 DNA sequence: TGTGCCAGTATCTCTACCCCGACAGGGAACTATGGCTACACCTTC.

The table lists this clonotype with a few counts. The rearrangement links TRBV12-3 or TRBV12-4 to TRBJ2-2; maybe TRBD1 (6 bases). Trimming shortened V by 7 bases and J by 1 base, and 19 bases separated the two germline ends. The CDR3 is 17 amino acids. CDR3 sequence reads: CASTPPHTGMNTGELFF. The CDR3 coding sequence is TGTGCCAGCACCCCCCCCCACACAGGGATGAACACCGGGGAGCTGTTTTTT.

This clonotype was seen many times. V is TRBV7-2 and J is TRBJ1-1, with D perhaps matching TRBD1 (5 bases). CDR1 is SGHTA and CDR2 is FQGNSA in the germline V gene. V was cut by 6 bases and J by 0 bases, with 11 bases left in between. The CDR3 contains 14 residues. This CDR3 reads CASSRQGLNTEAFF. The CDR3 bases are TGTGCCAGCAGTAGGCAGGGCCTGAACACTGAAGCTTTCTTT.

This clonotype was observed a few times. The rearrangement uses TRBV7-9 and TRBJ2-4; D is undetermined. Germline V gene data show CDR1 as SEHNR and CDR2 as FQNEAQ (reference sequence). Trimming cost V 0 bases and J 1 base, with 7 bases left between them. The CDR3 is 15 amino acids. The CDR3 sequence is CASSLALGAKNIQYF. The CDR3 nucleotides read TGTGCCAGCAGCTTAGCCCTTGGGGCCAAAAACATTCAGTACTTC.

The rearrangement links TRBV4-1 to TRBJ1-3; D is unresolved. Germline V lookup: CDR1 MGHRA, CDR2 YSYEKL. Trimming pared 4 bases from V and 2 bases from J, leaving 15 bases between. This CDR3 has 16 residues. The CDR3 DNA is TGCGCCAGCAGCCCCCAAGGGTCCCAACCTGGAAACACCATATATTTT. Protein product: CASSPQGSQPGNTIYF.

The rearrangement uses TRBV20-1 and TRBJ2-3, with a tentative D call TRBD1 (6 bases). V was shortened by 0 bases and J by 6 bases, with 16 bases between the two germline ends. This CDR3 spans 15 amino acids. Per the germline V gene, CDR1 is DFQATT and CDR2 is SNEGSKA (reference sequence). CDR3 amino acids: CSARDQAGEPDTQYF. The CDR3 nucleotides are TGCAGTGCTAGAGATCAGGCAGGGGAACCGGATACGCAGTATTTT.

Ten or more counts support this clonotype. The chain couples TRBV6-6 to TRBJ1-4; 8 bases match TRBD1. CDR1 MNHNY and CDR2 SVGAGI come from the germline V gene (reference sequence). The CDR3 extends over 14 amino acids. The V gene end was trimmed by 0 bases and the J gene end by 8 bases; junction bases not matched to a gene: 2. CDR3 loop: CASSYSTGDEKLFF. The CDR3 nucleotides are TGTGCCAGCAGTTACTCGACAGGGGACGAAAAACTGTTTTTT.

For this clonotype: One junction end does not reproduce the germline sequence, and a read error may be involved. The chain employs TRBV12-3 or TRBV12-4 and TRBJ2-3; D call uncertain. The CDR3 has 12 residues. The CDR3 DNA reads as TGTGCCAGCAGTTTAGAGGCCCAACGCTGGTGTTTT. It translates to CASSLEAQRWCF.

This clonotype showed up many times. The chain joins TRBV11-2 to TRBJ2-7; no clear D gene. The CDR3 totals 15 residues. The ends were cut back, 1 base at V and 7 bases at J, with 17 bases in the middle. Germline V gene lookup returns CDR1 SGHAT and CDR2 FQNNGV. The DNA for the CDR3 is TGTGCCAGCAGCTTAGGAGAGATAGAGCAGTGGGAGCAGTACTTC. Protein product: CASSLGEIEQWEQYF.

The chain links TRBV18 to TRBJ2-7; 12 nucleotides line up with TRBD1. This CDR3 is 15 amino acids long. Germline CDR1 is KGHSH and CDR2 is LQKENI. V lost 6 bases and J lost 1; bases outside the gene matches: 4. The CDR3 here is CASSTGQGASYEQYF. In nucleotides, the CDR3 is TGTGCCAGCTCGACGGGACAGGGGGCTTCCTACGAGCAGTACTTC.

The chain couples TRBV5-1 to TRBJ1-1; D is uncertain. This CDR3 contains 13 residues. V lost 0 bases to trimming and J lost 7 bases, with 10 bases between them. From germline, CDR1 is SGHRS and CDR2 YFSETQ. CDR3: CASSLVLRGEAFF. The CDR3 coding sequence is TGCGCCAGCAGCTTGGTCCTTAGAGGTGAAGCTTTCTTT.

This clonotype was picked up many times. V gene TRBV7-9 combines with J gene TRBJ2-1; D is possibly TRBD1 (5 bases). Trimming removed 2 bases at V and 4 bases at J, with 18 bases between. Germline CDR1 and CDR2: SEHNR and FQNEAQ (reference sequence). The CDR3 length is 17 residues. CDR3 loop: CASSLSTAGKAYNEQFF. The CDR3 bases are TGTGCCAGCAGCTTAAGTACTGCAGGGAAGGCTTACAATGAGCAGTTCTTC.

This clonotype has a count of ten or more. The chain combines TRBV12-3 or TRBV12-4 with TRBJ1-5, with D possibly being TRBD1 (6 bases). The CDR3 length is 14 residues. Deletions cut 6 bases from V and 7 bases from J, with 16 bases between. As DNA, the CDR3 is TGTGCCAGCAGAGGGGGGGCTCACGGCCAGCCCCAGCATTTT. The encoded protein is CASRGGAHGQPQHF.

On this clonotype: A read error may explain this, as a much larger clone is one base away. The chain is built from TRBV5-4 and TRBJ1-5; no reliable D call. This CDR3 is built from 14 residues. V lost 4 bases and J 4 bases, leaving 12 bases between the germline ends. The germline gives CDR1 SGHNT, CDR2 YYREEE (reference sequence). As DNA, the CDR3 is TGTGCCAGCAGCCAGGAACAGACAAATCAGCCCCAGCATTTT. Translation: CASSQEQTNQPQHF.

This clonotype was counted many times. The V call is TRBV25-1, the J call TRBJ1-1; tentatively, D is TRBD1 (5 bases). This CDR3 has 15 amino acids. Germline-derived CDR1 and CDR2 are MGHDK and SYGVNS. The V and J ends lost 4 bases and 1 base respectively, with 13 bases between them. This chain's CDR3 is CASSGWTLKNTEAFF. The CDR3 DNA follows: TGTGCCAGCAGTGGTTGGACACTCAAGAACACTGAAGCTTTCTTT.

This clonotype was observed a handful of times. The junction and the germline gene differ at one end; a read error may be behind it. V usage is TRBV7-7 and J usage is TRBJ2-5; possibly TRBD2 for D (6 bases). CDR3 length: 14 amino acids. Per germline, CDR1 SSHAT and CDR2 FNYEAQ (reference sequence). The chain's CDR3 is CASSPPGVQETQYF. CDR3 sequence (DNA): TGTGCTAGCAGCCCCCCGGGGGTCCAAGAGACCCAGTACTTC.

The chain carries TRBV7-6 and TRBJ1-6, with a weak D call TRBD1 (5 bases). Germline V gives CDR1 SGHVS, CDR2 FNYEAQ. The CDR3 runs 16 residues. With 4 bases removed from V and 9 bases from J, the gap between germline ends came to 19 bases. The CDR3 bases are TGTGCCAGCAGCTCCAGAGGACGGGGGATAAGTTCACCCCTCCACTTT. Its protein is CASSSRGRGISSPLHF.

This clonotype came up a few times. In nucleotides, the CDR3 is TGTGCCAGCAGCCCCGACAATATCGTGGGGGAGCTGTTTTTT. This codes for CASSPDNIVGELFF. The chain is built from TRBV7-3 and TRBJ2-2, with D unresolved. The CDR3 has 14 amino acids. Trimming took off 5 bases at V and 8 bases at J, with 15 bases between the two ends. Germline loops: CDR1 SGHTA, CDR2 FQGTGA.

The chain employs TRBV7-2 and TRBJ2-3; D is undetermined. CDR1 and CDR2 from the germline V gene are SGHTA and FQGNSA. V lost 3 bases to trimming and J lost 0 bases, with 10 bases between them. The length of the CDR3 is 15 residues. The CDR3, as DNA: TGTGCCAGCAGCTTTCCCCTTTCTAGCACAGATACGCAGTATTTT. Protein sequence: CASSFPLSSTDTQYF.

This clonotype was picked up many times. V is TRBV20-1 and J is TRBJ2-1; no firm D call. This CDR3 region has 16 residues. Germline loops: CDR1 DFQATT, CDR2 SNEGSKA (reference sequence). The V and J ends lost 0 bases and 1 base respectively, with 13 bases between them. The CDR3 protein is CSARDPGVGSYNEQFF. The CDR3 nucleotides are TGCAGTGCTAGAGATCCCGGAGTGGGTTCCTACAATGAGCAGTTCTTC.

In its sample, this clonotype was seen many times. The chain is built from TRBV29-1 and TRBJ1-4; D is unclear. CDR1 is SQVTM, CDR2 ANQGSEA, per germline. This CDR3 region has 12 residues. V gave up 0 bases and J gave up 6 bases, with 5 bases separating them. DNA for the CDR3: TGCAGCGTTGAAGAACCAGATGAAAAACTGTTTTTT. It specifies CSVEEPDEKLFF.

This clonotype was detected ten times or more. This chain uses TRBV11-2 with TRBJ1-1; D call uncertain. This CDR3 is built from 13 residues. Germline CDR1 SGHAT, CDR2 FQNNGV. The germline V and J ends were trimmed by 6 bases and 5 bases, with 13 bases remaining between them. CDR3 residues: CASRGSVVTEAFF. CDR3 in DNA: TGTGCCAGCAGGGGGTCGGTAGTTACTGAAGCTTTCTTT. Full variable domain (remainder filled in from reference TRBV11-2 and TRBJ1-1): EAGVAQSPRYKIIEKRQSVAFWCNPISGHATLYWYQQILGQGPKLLIQFQNNGVVDDSQLPKDRFSAERLKGVDSTLKIQPAKLEDSAVYLCASRGSVVTEAFFGQGTRLTVV.

This clonotype was seen only a few times. The chain has TRBV2 and TRBJ2-2, with TRBD1 matching over 9 bases. This CDR3 comprises 16 residues. The ends lost 4 bases at V and 4 bases at J; junction bases unmatched: 7. Germline V gene data show CDR1 as SNHLY and CDR2 as FYNNEI. The CDR3 spells CASSVGTGILTGELFF. The CDR3 bases are TGTGCCAGCAGTGTTGGGACAGGGATTCTCACCGGGGAGCTGTTTTTT.

This clonotype has ten or more counts. The rearrangement uses TRBV5-1 and TRBJ1-2, with 7 positions matching TRBD1. From germline, CDR1 is SGHRS and CDR2 YFSETQ. J was trimmed by 4 bases and V by 5 bases; bases with no gene match: 17. The CDR3 contains 17 residues. CDR3 coding DNA: TGCGCCAGCAGGAGAGATCAAACCGGGACAGCCCGCTATGGCTACACCTTC. Translating gives CASRRDQTGTARYGYTF.